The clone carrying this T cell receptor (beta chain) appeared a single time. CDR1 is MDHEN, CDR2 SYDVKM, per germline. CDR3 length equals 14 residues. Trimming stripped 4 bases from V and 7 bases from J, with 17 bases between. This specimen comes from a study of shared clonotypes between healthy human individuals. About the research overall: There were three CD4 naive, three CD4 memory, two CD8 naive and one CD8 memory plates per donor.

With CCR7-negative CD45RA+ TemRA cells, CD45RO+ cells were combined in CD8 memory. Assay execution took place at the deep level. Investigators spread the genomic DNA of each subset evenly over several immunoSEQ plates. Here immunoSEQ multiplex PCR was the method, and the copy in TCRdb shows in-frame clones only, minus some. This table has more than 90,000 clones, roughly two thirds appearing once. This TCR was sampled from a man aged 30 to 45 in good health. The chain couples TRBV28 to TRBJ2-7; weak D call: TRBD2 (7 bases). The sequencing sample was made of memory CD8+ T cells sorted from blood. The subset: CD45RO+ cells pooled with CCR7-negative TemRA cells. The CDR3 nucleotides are TGTGCCAGCAGTTCCCTAGGGGGGGAGAGAGAGCAGTACTTC. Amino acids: CASSSLGGEREQYF.